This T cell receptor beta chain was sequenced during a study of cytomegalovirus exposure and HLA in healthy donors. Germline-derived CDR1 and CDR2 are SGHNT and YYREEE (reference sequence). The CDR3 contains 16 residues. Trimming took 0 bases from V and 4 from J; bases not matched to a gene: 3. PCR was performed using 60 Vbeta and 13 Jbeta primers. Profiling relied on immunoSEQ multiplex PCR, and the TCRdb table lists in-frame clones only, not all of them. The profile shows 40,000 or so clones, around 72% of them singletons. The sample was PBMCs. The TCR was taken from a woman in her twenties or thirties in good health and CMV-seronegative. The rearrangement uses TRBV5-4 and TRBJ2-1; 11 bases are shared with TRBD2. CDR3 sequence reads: CASSLAGTSGYNEQFF. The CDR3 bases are TGTGCCAGCAGCTTGGCCGGGACTAGCGGTTACAATGAGCAGTTCTTC.